The rows below give T cell receptor beta chains drawn from one sample of a study of blood T cell repertoires in COVID-19. TCRdb's copy holds only in-frame clones and misses some; the assay was immunoSEQ multiplex PCR. The table lists some 34,000 clones, more than 80% of them singletons, with roughly 7% in the top ten. Sequenced: peripheral blood. These TCRs come from a human donor in a cohort sampled during active COVID-19. Each CDR3 is given with its conserved first and last residue. D genes are given only for firm matches. The size of a clone is reported for some rows only, either as once, few or many, or as a class for expanded clones.

V	size	D	J	CDR3	DNA
TRBV24-1	.	TRBD1	TRBJ2-2	CATSEWGQGVTGELFF	TGTGCCACCAGTGAATGGGGACAGGGGGTCACCGGGGAGCTGTTTTTT
TRBV5-4	few	TRBD1	TRBJ2-2	CASSPRGLGTGELFF	TGTGCCAGCAGCCCCAGGGGGCTGGGCACCGGGGAGCTGTTTTTT
TRBV5-7	.	.	TRBJ2-7	CASSFGQSFSYEQYF	TGTGCCAGCAGCTTTGGACAGAGTTTCTCCTACGAGCAGTACTTC
TRBV9	once	.	TRBJ1-3	CASSVPGSGNTIYF	TGTGCCAGCAGCGTTCCAGGCTCTGGAAACACCATATATTTT
TRBV5-1	.	TRBD1	TRBJ2-3	CASSLGQGASRNTQYF	TGCGCCAGCAGCTTAGGACAGGGGGCCTCGAGAAATACGCAGTATTTT
TRBV6-5	once	TRBD2	TRBJ2-1	CASSWTSGPFNEQFF	TGTGCCAGCAGTTGGACTAGCGGGCCGTTCAATGAGCAGTTCTTC
TRBV2	.	TRBD1	TRBJ2-5	CASSEAPEQGARETQYF	TGTGCCAGCAGTGAAGCTCCGGAACAGGGGGCGCGGGAGACCCAGTACTTC
TRBV28	.	TRBD2	TRBJ2-6	CASSLWLAGGLVGANVLTF	TGTGCCAGCAGTTTATGGCTAGCGGGAGGACTCGTCGGGGCCAACGTCCTGACTTTC
TRBV5-1	.	TRBD1	TRBJ1-2	CASSLLPGQGLGYTF	TGCGCCAGCAGCTTATTGCCGGGACAGGGTCTCGGCTACACCTTC
TRBV6-5	.	.	TRBJ1-6	CASSYDTEGHNSPLHF	TGTGCCAGCAGTTACGACACAGAGGGCCATAATTCACCCCTCCACTTT
TRBV2	.	.	TRBJ2-1	CASSDPGESYNEQFF	TGTGCCAGCAGTGACCCGGGGGAGTCCTACAATGAGCAGTTCTTC
TRBV7-9	.	TRBD1	TRBJ2-3	CASSTASGTGKDTQYF	TGTGCCAGCAGCACAGCTTCCGGGACAGGGAAAGATACGCAGTATTTT
TRBV7-9	.	TRBD2	TRBJ2-7	CASNPSGRFGEQYF	TGTGCCAGCAATCCTAGCGGGAGGTTCGGCGAGCAGTACTTC